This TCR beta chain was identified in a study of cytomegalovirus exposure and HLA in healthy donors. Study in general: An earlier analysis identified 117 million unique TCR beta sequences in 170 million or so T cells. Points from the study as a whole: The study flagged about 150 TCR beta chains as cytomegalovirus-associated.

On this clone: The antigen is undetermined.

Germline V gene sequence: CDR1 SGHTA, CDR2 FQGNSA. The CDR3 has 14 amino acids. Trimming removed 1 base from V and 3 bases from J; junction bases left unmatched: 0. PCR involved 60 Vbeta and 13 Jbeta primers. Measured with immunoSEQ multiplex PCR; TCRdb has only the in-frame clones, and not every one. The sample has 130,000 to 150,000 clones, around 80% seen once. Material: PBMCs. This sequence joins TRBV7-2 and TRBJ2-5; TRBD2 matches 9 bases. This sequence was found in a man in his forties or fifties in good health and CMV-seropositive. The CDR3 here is CASSLGLAEETQYF. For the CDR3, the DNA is TGTGCCAGCAGCTTAGGACTAGCGGAAGAGACCCAGTACTTC.